This T cell receptor (beta chain) was identified in a study of cytomegalovirus exposure and HLA in healthy donors. Turning to the study itself: There were about 85 million unique TCRs (from HLA-typed donors) in an early data release. General study points: An observed cluster of highly shared sequence variants was recorded as a likely sequencing artifact.

Remarks on this clone: Its antigen is not known.

The PCR was carried out with 60 Vbeta primers and 13 Jbeta primers. Profiling relied on immunoSEQ multiplex PCR, and the TCRdb table lists in-frame clones only, not all of them. The table records more than 90,000 clones, around 80% of them present only once. The sequenced material came from PBMCs. The receptor comes from a woman between 18 and 29 years old in good health and CMV-seropositive.

Here the CDR3 DNA reads TGTGCCTGGAGTGTACTCGGGACAGCGAACACTGAAGCTTTCTTT. Translated, it gives CAWSVLGTANTEAFF. This chain connects TRBV30 to TRBJ1-1; 7 bases map to TRBD1. This CDR3 has 15 amino acids. Germline V lookup: CDR1 GTSNPN, CDR2 SVGIG (reference sequence). V trimming: 0 bases; J trimming: 1 base; junction bases outside the gene matches: 5.